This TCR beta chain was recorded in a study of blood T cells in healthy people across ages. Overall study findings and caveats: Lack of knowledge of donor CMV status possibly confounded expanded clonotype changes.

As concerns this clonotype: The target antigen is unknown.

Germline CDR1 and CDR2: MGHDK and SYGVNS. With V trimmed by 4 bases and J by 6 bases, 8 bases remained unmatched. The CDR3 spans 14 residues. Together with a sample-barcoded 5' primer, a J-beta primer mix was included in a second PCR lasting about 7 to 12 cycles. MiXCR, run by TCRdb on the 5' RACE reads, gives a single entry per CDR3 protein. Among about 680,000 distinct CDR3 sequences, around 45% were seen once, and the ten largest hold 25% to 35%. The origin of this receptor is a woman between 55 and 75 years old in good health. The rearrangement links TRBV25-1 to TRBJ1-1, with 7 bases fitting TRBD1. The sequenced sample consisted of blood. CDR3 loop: CASSGPTGASEAFF. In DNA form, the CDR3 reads TGTGCCAGCAGTGGGCCCACAGGGGCCTCTGAAGCTTTCTTT.